Each of the 16 T cell receptor beta chains below was sequenced from the same sample in a study of blood T cell repertoires in COVID-19. Sequencing used immunoSEQ multiplex PCR; TCRdb keeps in-frame clones, though not all of them. This table holds nearly 250,000 clones, about nine tenths found once. The sample taken for sequencing was PBMCs or T cells enriched from blood (not recorded which). These receptor sequences come from a man aged 50 to 60 who had been exposed to COVID-19.

V gene TRBV25-1 combines with J gene TRBJ1-6; possible D gene TRBD1, 6 bases. This CDR3 has 18 residues. CDR1 MGHDK and CDR2 SYGVNS come from the germline V gene. With 6 bases removed from V and 1 base from J, the gap between germline ends came to 19 bases. CDR3 nucleotide sequence: TGTGCCAGCAGCGTCTCCTCCCCTGGACAGTCCTATAATTCACCCCTCCACTTT. Its protein is CASSVSSPGQSYNSPLHF.

The chain couples TRBV19 to TRBJ1-5, with a possible D match to TRBD1 (5 bases). Per germline, CDR1 LNHDA and CDR2 SQIVND (reference sequence). The CDR3 has 15 residues. V lost 1 base to trimming and J lost 3 bases, with 10 bases between them. As DNA, the CDR3 is TGTGCCAGTAGTATAGCGAGACAGTTCAATCAGCCCCAGCATTTT. Translated: CASSIARQFNQPQHF.

The chain combines TRBV25-1 with TRBJ1-2; D is ambiguous. V was cut by 8 bases and J by 6 bases, with 25 bases left in between. Germline V gives CDR1 MGHDK, CDR2 SYGVNS. The CDR3 length is 16 residues. The DNA of the CDR3 is TGTGCCAGCTCTCCTCCTCTCGCGGGCCTTAATCATGGCTACACCTTC. Translated, it gives CASSPPLAGLNHGYTF.

The chain combines TRBV5-1 with TRBJ2-3; 9 bases match TRBD2. V was pared by 4 bases and J by 0 bases, with 9 bases of the junction left unmatched. The CDR3 is 17 amino acids. Germline V lookup: CDR1 SGHRS, CDR2 YFSETQ. The CDR3 coding sequence is TGCGCCAGCAGCCCACCCCTAGCGGGGTTAAGCACAGATACGCAGTATTTT. Translating gives CASSPPLAGLSTDTQYF.

The chain joins TRBV11-1 to TRBJ1-1; possible D gene TRBD1, 5 bases. This CDR3 spans 13 amino acids. Germline V gene data show CDR1 as SGHAT and CDR2 as FQDESV (reference sequence). V lost 4 bases, J lost 7 bases, and 13 bases lay in between. CDR3 residues: CASSYGGSVEAFF. Written as DNA, the CDR3 is TGTGCCAGCAGCTACGGGGGTTCAGTTGAAGCTTTCTTT.

Written as DNA, the CDR3 is TGTGCCAGCATAGGACTAGCGGGAGGGCGGAGGGAGACCCAGTACTTC. It translates to CASIGLAGGRRETQYF. This chain links TRBV3-1 (or the pseudogene TRBV3-2) with TRBJ2-5; 15 positions agree with TRBD2. Germline assignment: CDR1 LGHDT and CDR2 YNNKEL (reference sequence). V gave up 7 bases and J gave up 5 bases; unmatched junction bases: 8. The CDR3 consists of 16 residues.

CDR3 DNA: TGCGCCAGCAGCCACACCCTATCCCGCACGAACACTGAAGCTTTCTTT. It encodes CASSHTLSRTNTEAFF. The chain couples TRBV4-1 to TRBJ1-1; no definite D call. V shed 3 bases and J shed 1 base, with 15 bases lying between them. The CDR3 runs 16 residues. Per germline, CDR1 MGHRA and CDR2 YSYEKL.

CDR3 protein: CASSPLHTGEDTEAFF. The DNA for the CDR3 is TGTGCCAGCAGCCCCCTCCACACAGGGGAGGACACTGAAGCTTTCTTT. This chain links TRBV5-5 with TRBJ1-1, with 7 bases lining up with TRBD1. The ends lost 4 bases at V and 3 bases at J; junction bases unmatched: 12. CDR3 length equals 16 residues. Germline values: CDR1 SGHKS, CDR2 YYEKEE (reference sequence).

The gene calls are TRBV5-6 and TRBJ2-2, with TRBD1 matching over 8 bases. CDR1 and CDR2 (germline): SGHDT, YYEEEE. Unmatched junction bases numbered 10, after V lost 5 bases and J lost 7 bases. The CDR3 is 15 residues long. The CDR3 DNA is TGTGCCAGCAGGACGGGACAGGATCATTTCGGGGAGCTGTTTTTT. Its translation is CASRTGQDHFGELFF.

The V gene is TRBV7-2, the J gene TRBJ1-1; TRBD1 aligns across 8 bases. Germline CDR1 and CDR2: SGHTA and FQGNSA. Trimming took 8 bases from V and 4 from J; bases not matched to a gene: 6. The CDR3 loop spans 13 amino acids. CDR3 in DNA: TGTGCCAGCTGGAACAGGGGGGGCACTGAAGCTTTCTTT. The encoded protein is CASWNRGGTEAFF. Using reference TRBV7-2 and TRBJ1-1 for the parts outside the CDR3, the full variable domain is GAGVSQSPSNKVTEKGKDVELRCDPISGHTALYWYRQSLGQGLEFLIYFQGNSAPDKSGLPSDRFSAERTGGSVSTLTIQRTQQEDSAVYLCASWNRGGTEAFFGQGTRLTVV.

This chain connects TRBV2 to TRBJ1-2, with a possible D match to TRBD1 (6 bases). Looked up from germline, CDR1 is SNHLY and CDR2 is FYNNEI. This CDR3 has 15 amino acids. Trimming stripped 8 bases from V and 4 bases from J, with 20 bases between. The CDR3 region has the DNA TGTGCCAGCGCAAACTCACTCAGGGGTAGCTATGGCTACACCTTC. Protein sequence: CASANSLRGSYGYTF. Using reference TRBV2 and TRBJ1-2 for the parts outside the CDR3, the full variable domain is EPEVTQTPSHQVTQMGQEVILRCVPISNHLYFYWYRQILGQKVEFLVSFYNNEISEKSEIFDDQFSVERPDGSNFTLKIRSTKLEDSAMYFCASANSLRGSYGYTFGSGTRLTVV.

The chain carries TRBV5-1 and TRBJ2-3, with 9 bases fitting TRBD2. CDR3 length: 14 residues. Losses at the gene ends were 3 bases for V and 7 bases for J; bases not matched to a gene: 6. Germline CDR1 SGHRS, CDR2 YFSETQ. In DNA form, the CDR3 reads TGCGCCAGCAGCTACCCCGGGACTAGCAATACGCAGTATTTT. Translation gives CASSYPGTSNTQYF.

The rearrangement joins TRBV5-1 to TRBJ2-2, with 14 bases aligning to TRBD2. The V gene's germline CDR1 is SGHRS and CDR2 YFSETQ. Germline trimming cut 0 bases from V and 2 bases from J; bases unmatched to any gene: 3. The CDR3 totals 18 residues. CDR3 coding DNA: TGCGCCAGCAGCTTGGGAGGACTAGCGGGAGGCAACACCGGGGAGCTGTTTTTT. It specifies CASSLGGLAGGNTGELFF.

V usage is TRBV7-9 and J usage is TRBJ2-1; TRBD2 matches 11 bases. The CDR3 has 15 amino acids. Germline V gene lookup returns CDR1 SEHNR and CDR2 FQNEAQ (reference sequence). J lost 7 bases, V lost 5 bases, and 7 bases had no gene match. CDR3 protein: CASSEVLAGVNEQFF. Written as DNA, the CDR3 is TGTGCCAGCAGCGAAGTACTAGCGGGAGTGAATGAGCAGTTCTTC.

This clone occurred a few times. The V and J genes are TRBV3-1 (or the pseudogene TRBV3-2) and TRBJ1-5, with 7 bases aligning to TRBD1. Germline values: CDR1 LGHDT, CDR2 YNNKEL (reference sequence). The CDR3 sequence is 15 residues long. V trimming: 1 base; J trimming: 1 base; junction bases outside the gene matches: 1. The CDR3, as DNA: TGTGCCAGCAGCCAAGCACAGGGGAGCAATCAGCCCCAGCATTTT. It encodes CASSQAQGSNQPQHF.

This chain connects TRBV9 to TRBJ1-1, with D possibly TRBD1 on 5 matching bases. Germline CDR1 SGDLS, CDR2 YYNGEE. V dropped 0 bases and J dropped 3 bases, with 12 bases sitting between them. This CDR3 contains 15 residues. CDR3 coding DNA: TGTGCCAGCAGCGTAGCTCAGGGTACGGACACTGAAGCTTTCTTT. Translation: CASSVAQGTDTEAFF.